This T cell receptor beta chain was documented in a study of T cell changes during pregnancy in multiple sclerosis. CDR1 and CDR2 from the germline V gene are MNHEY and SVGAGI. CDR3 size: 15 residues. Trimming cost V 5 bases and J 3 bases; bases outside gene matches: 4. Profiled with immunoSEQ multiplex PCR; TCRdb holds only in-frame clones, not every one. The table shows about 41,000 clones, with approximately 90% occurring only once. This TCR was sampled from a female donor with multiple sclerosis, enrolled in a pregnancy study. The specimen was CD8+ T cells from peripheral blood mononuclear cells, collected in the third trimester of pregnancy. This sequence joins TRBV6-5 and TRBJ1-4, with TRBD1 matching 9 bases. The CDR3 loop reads CASSPQGAANEKLFF. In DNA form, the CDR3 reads TGTGCCAGCAGTCCACAGGGGGCGGCTAATGAAAAACTGTTTTTT.